These 25 T cell receptor beta chains came from one sample sequenced in a study of blood T cell repertoires in COVID-19. TCRdb's copy holds only in-frame clones and misses some; the assay was immunoSEQ multiplex PCR. Of about 260,000 clones listed, around 87% are singletons. Material for sequencing was peripheral blood. The receptors derive from a woman between 45 and 60 years old with acute or convalescent COVID-19.

This chain joins TRBV28 and TRBJ2-7; a weak D match, TRBD2 (5 bases). The CDR3 loop spans 14 amino acids. CDR1 and CDR2 from the germline V gene are MDHEN and SYDVKM. The V end was cut by 0 bases, the J end by 5 bases, with 11 bases between. The CDR3 is CASSLWGSGHEQYF. CDR3 DNA sequence: TGTGCCAGCAGTTTATGGGGGAGTGGGCACGAGCAGTACTTC.

This clone was recorded only once. The CDR3 reads CASSPNPDRSYGYTF. In DNA form, the CDR3 reads TGTGCCAGCAGCCCGAACCCAGACAGATCCTATGGCTACACCTTC. The rearrangement uses TRBV6-5 and TRBJ1-2; the D gene is possibly TRBD1 (5 bases). Germline lookup yields CDR1 MNHEY and CDR2 SVGAGI. The CDR3 is made up of 15 amino acids. V was cut by 6 bases and J by 4 bases, with 18 bases left in between.

The chain has TRBV9 and TRBJ2-1; the D gene is possibly TRBD2 (6 bases). The CDR3 is 15 residues long. V was cut by 3 bases and J by 5 bases, with 15 bases left in between. CDR1 is SGDLS and CDR2 is YYNGEE in the germline V gene. The CDR3 sequence: CASSGGGLFHNEQFF. In nucleotides, the CDR3 is TGTGCCAGCAGCGGGGGAGGACTTTTCCACAATGAGCAGTTCTTC.

The chain carries TRBV6-5 and TRBJ2-2, with 8 positions matching TRBD1. The V gene's germline CDR1 is MNHEY and CDR2 SVGAGI. The J segment lost 7 bases and the V segment lost 4 bases, leaving 5 bases of the junction unmatched. There are 14 residues in the CDR3. This CDR3 is CASSSTGQGGELFF. The CDR3 nucleotides are TGTGCCAGCAGTTCCACCGGACAGGGCGGGGAGCTGTTTTTT.

This clone was recorded only once. This chain links TRBV25-1 with TRBJ2-7; D unresolved. Germline CDR1 is MGHDK and CDR2 is SYGVNS. The V end lost 1 base, the J end lost 4 bases, and 14 bases lay between the germline ends. This CDR3 spans 15 amino acids. CDR3 protein: CASSELQIPKYEQYF. The CDR3 bases are TGTGCCAGCAGTGAATTACAGATACCCAAATACGAGCAGTACTTC.

The gene calls are TRBV2 and TRBJ2-1; TRBD2 aligns across 7 bases. After removal of 2 bases from V and 5 bases from J, the junction contained 21 bases not matched to a gene. The germline V gene encodes CDR1 SNHLY and CDR2 FYNNEI. This CDR3 spans 20 amino acids. The CDR3 is CASSEIIGRLIAGAHNEQFF. DNA of the CDR3: TGTGCCAGCAGTGAAATCATTGGTCGGCTGATCGCGGGAGCCCACAATGAGCAGTTCTTC. Full variable domain (rest looked up from reference TRBV2 and TRBJ2-1): EPEVTQTPSHQVTQMGQEVILRCVPISNHLYFYWYRQILGQKVEFLVSFYNNEISEKSEIFDDQFSVERPDGSNFTLKIRSTKLEDSAMYFCASSEIIGRLIAGAHNEQFFGPGTRLTVL.

In DNA form, the CDR3 reads TGTGCCAGCAGCCAAAACCGGGACAGGGCGAACACTGAAGCTTTCTTT. This encodes CASSQNRDRANTEAFF. V is TRBV3-1 (or the pseudogene TRBV3-2) and J is TRBJ1-1, with 9 positions matching TRBD1. Trimming took 2 bases from V and 1 from J; bases not matched to a gene: 5. CDR1 is LGHDT, CDR2 YNNKEL, per germline (reference sequence). This CDR3 is built from 16 residues.

This chain joins TRBV21-1 and TRBJ1-5. TRBV21-1 is a documented pseudogene. The CDR3 covers 16 residues. CDR3 sequence (DNA): TGTGCCAGCAGCGTGGAGGAGCTCCTTAGCAATCAGCCCCAGCATTTT. Translating it yields CASSVEELLSNQPQHF.

J is TRBJ2-5 and V is TRBV27; 9 bases agree with TRBD1. This CDR3 has 16 amino acids. CDR1 is MNHEY, CDR2 SMNVEV, per germline (reference sequence). V was pared by 2 bases and J by 5 bases, with 9 bases of the junction left unmatched. The CDR3 sequence: CASSLLGTGLDETQYF. The CDR3 DNA reads as TGTGCCAGCAGTTTACTCGGGACAGGGTTAGACGAGACCCAGTACTTC.

This clone was seen more than once but under ten times. The V gene is TRBV15, the J gene TRBJ2-7; 7 bases line up with TRBD2. The V gene's germline CDR1 is LNHNV and CDR2 YYDKDF (reference sequence). The CDR3 sequence is 12 residues long. The J segment lost 7 bases and the V segment lost 6 bases, leaving 6 bases of the junction unmatched. CDR3: CATRGGEREQYF. Here the CDR3 DNA reads TGTGCCACCAGGGGGGGGGAACGGGAGCAGTACTTC.

This chain joins TRBV21-1 and TRBJ2-7; whether TRBD2, the table's D call, matches the DNA was not checked. TRBV21-1 is designated a pseudogene. This CDR3 region has 19 residues. CDR3 sequence reads: CASSKDWASGRGGTYEQYF. The CDR3 DNA reads as TGTGCCAGCAGCAAAGATTGGGCTAGCGGGAGAGGAGGTACCTACGAGCAGTACTTC.

This rearrangement joins TRBV10-2 to TRBJ2-7; D possibly corresponds to TRBD2 (5 bases). The CDR3 spans 13 residues. Germline V gives CDR1 WSHSY, CDR2 SAAADI. Trimming pared 6 bases from V and 2 bases from J, leaving 11 bases between. Here the CDR3 reads CASRGRPTYEQYF. The DNA of the CDR3 is TGCGCCAGCAGGGGGAGACCCACCTACGAGCAGTACTTC.

The chain couples TRBV28 to TRBJ1-5; D ambiguous. Per the germline V gene, CDR1 is MDHEN and CDR2 is SYDVKM. Trimming took off 6 bases at V and 1 base at J, with 4 bases between the two ends. The CDR3 is made up of 12 amino acids. The DNA of the CDR3 is TGTGCCAGCAGCCAAAGCAATCAGCCCCAGCATTTT. Encoded protein: CASSQSNQPQHF.

The rearrangement uses TRBV28 and TRBJ1-1; D call uncertain. The CDR3 is 12 residues long. V was cut by 1 base and J by 6 bases, with 6 bases left in between. The germline V gene encodes CDR1 MDHEN and CDR2 SYDVKM. CDR3 protein: CASSLSEAEAFF. The CDR3 region has the DNA TGTGCCAGCAGTTTATCGGAGGCTGAAGCTTTCTTT.

The CDR3 sequence: CASSLASLHDTGELFF. The CDR3 DNA reads TGCGCCAGCAGCTTGGCCTCGTTACATGATACCGGGGAGCTGTTTTTT. The gene calls are TRBV5-1 and TRBJ2-2; unclear D gene. The CDR3 runs 16 residues. V gave up 0 bases and J gave up 5 bases, with 14 bases separating them. CDR1 and CDR2 (germline): SGHRS, YFSETQ.

CDR3 sequence (DNA): TGTGCCAGCACCCGGACCCGGGGGGCAGATACGCAGTATTTT. Protein: CASTRTRGADTQYF. The chain joins TRBV27 to TRBJ2-3, with 7 nucleotides matching TRBD2. J lost 4 bases, V lost 7 bases, and 8 bases had no gene match. Germline-derived CDR1 and CDR2 are MNHEY and SMNVEV (reference sequence). The CDR3 contains 14 residues.

In nucleotides, the CDR3 is TGTGCCAGCAGCCAAGATCACCGGGGCGGGAGTACCCACGAGCAGTACTTC. Translating it yields CASSQDHRGGSTHEQYF. The J gene is TRBJ2-7, the V gene TRBV3-1 (or the pseudogene TRBV3-2), with TRBD2 matching over 7 bases. The V gene's germline CDR1 is LGHDT and CDR2 YNNKEL (reference sequence). The trim removed 0 bases at V and 5 bases at J, leaving 13 bases unmatched. The CDR3 runs to 17 residues.

The chain combines TRBV5-1 with TRBJ2-1, with no clear D. V was pared by 0 bases and J by 8 bases, with 9 bases between. The CDR3 spans 13 residues. Germline CDR1 reads SGHRS; CDR2 reads YFSETQ. The CDR3 sequence is CASSLDSVDEQFF. The CDR3, as DNA: TGCGCCAGCAGCTTGGATTCGGTTGATGAGCAGTTCTTC.

V gene TRBV30 combines with J gene TRBJ1-6, with D tentatively TRBD1 (5 bases). V lost 8 bases, J lost 7 bases, and 21 bases lay in between. The length of the CDR3 is 15 residues. Germline V gene data show CDR1 as GTSNPN and CDR2 as SVGIG (reference sequence). CDR3 region: CASPTRGPRNSPLHF. The DNA of the CDR3 is TGTGCCAGTCCAACAAGGGGCCCGCGGAATTCACCCCTCCACTTT.

The CDR3: CASSQDRQGAFF. Written as DNA, the CDR3 is TGCGCCAGCAGCCAAGATCGACAGGGGGCTTTCTTT. The J gene is TRBJ1-1, the V gene TRBV4-1; 8 bases fit TRBD1. Germline CDR1 MGHRA, CDR2 YSYEKL. V lost 0 bases and J lost 11; bases outside the gene matches: 2. The CDR3 is 12 residues long.

The chain uses TRBV18 and TRBJ1-2; TRBD1 might be the D (6 bases). Germline V CDR1 and CDR2: KGHSH, LQKENI. V was clipped by 1 base and J by 7 bases, with 22 bases between them. This CDR3 has 17 residues. CDR3 DNA: TGTGCCAGCTCACCACAACAGGGAAGAGGAATAGTTGGTGGCTACACCTTC. Its translation is CASSPQQGRGIVGGYTF.

The genes are TRBV15 and TRBJ1-5, with 7 bases matching TRBD1. The CDR3 runs to 15 residues. Trimming took 2 bases from V and 7 from J; bases not matched to a gene: 8. The V gene's germline CDR1 is LNHNV and CDR2 YYDKDF (reference sequence). CDR3 nucleotide sequence: TGTGCCACCAGCAGATCGAGACAGGGAGGCCAGCCCCAGCATTTT. Its protein product is CATSRSRQGGQPQHF.

The V call is TRBV18, the J call TRBJ2-5; TRBD1 matches at 9 bases. The length of the CDR3 is 17 residues. Per germline, CDR1 KGHSH and CDR2 LQKENI. V shed 3 bases and J 5 bases; nucleotides not matched to a gene: 13. CDR3 residues: CASSPDRGVGIEETQYF. CDR3 nucleotide sequence: TGTGCCAGCTCACCGGACAGGGGTGTTGGCATCGAGGAGACCCAGTACTTC.

This clone was recorded only once. CDR3 amino acids: CATSRTVGTHPNNEQFF. The CDR3 DNA is TGTGCCACCAGCAGGACGGTCGGGACACATCCTAACAATGAGCAGTTCTTC. This chain connects TRBV15 to TRBJ2-1, with D possibly being TRBD1 (6 bases). CDR1 and CDR2 (germline): LNHNV, YYDKDF (reference sequence). This CDR3 comprises 17 residues. V lost 3 bases and J lost 5, with 20 bases in between.

This chain links TRBV28 with TRBJ1-3; 9 bases line up with TRBD1. V trimming: 6 bases; J trimming: 4 bases; junction bases outside the gene matches: 7. This CDR3 has 15 residues. Germline V gene sequence: CDR1 MDHEN, CDR2 SYDVKM. In DNA, the CDR3 is TGTGCCAGCAGGACAGGGGGTTGGTCAGGAAACACCATATATTTT. The encoded protein is CASRTGGWSGNTIYF.